The T cell receptor beta chain under discussion was sequenced for a study of CD8 T cells in Susac syndrome (dated by TCRdb to between 2018 and 2020). In the study overall: Among the Susac syndrome patients who were sequenced, clinically active disease was present in more than 5 and clinical remission was observed in roughly eight. At the time of blood withdrawal, Susac syndrome patients were either therapy-naive, taking corticosteroids (with some also receiving IVIg), or on IVIg alone. The study used repertoire sequencing to test whether antigen drove CD8+ T cell activation and differentiation in Susac syndrome. The clonality of the CD8+ T cell repertoire was compared across approximately 11 healthy donors, some 14 Susac syndrome patients and around 16 multiple sclerosis patients.

RNA was extracted using the RNeasy kit, and roughly 0.5 to 1 microgram was reverse transcribed with random hexamers. The immunoSEQ multiplex PCR assay, which covers 54 Vbeta and 13 Jbeta segments, was used to amplify TCR beta CDR3 regions. PCR amplification bias was corrected using a synthetic template baseline for primer optimization and computational correction. The authors' pipeline ran thus. Reads were annotated to V, D and J genes per IMGT and analyzed with immunoSEQ Analyzer, keeping only productive sequences. Clonality was calculated as one minus the Shannon entropy normalized by log2 of the number of productive unique sequences. For each patient and control, public and private clones were evaluated within the 100 most prevalent clones. Clones were defined as Susac-specific when absent from the healthy and MS cohorts, from about a thousand published viral clones and from other ImmuneACCESS disease sequences. The public sequencing data were trimmed at Q25 with fastp and processed into clonotypes with MiXCR by TCRdb, which kept only in-frame beta chains. Rows matching on CDR3 protein sequence are summarized as one entry with the most common DNA and genes. The V and J calls here are based on TCRdb, not the publication. This sample gives 150,000 to 200,000 distinct CDR3 sequences in total; around 93% of them show up just once. The ten largest account for less than 0.2% of the sample.

This clonotype appeared once. The clone's antigen remains unknown. Base qualities are not provided; no much larger clone lies one nucleotide away. One read offers little support. CDR1 and CDR2 are read off the germline V gene as KGHDR and SFDVKD. Trimming removed 3 bases from V and 6 bases from J, leaving 8 bases between the germline ends. Counted from cysteine to phenylalanine, this CDR3 has 13 amino acids. The CDR3 DNA has 39 bases and is translated from base 1. On the study overall, not on this receptor specifically: The TCR sequencing and HLA analysis was acknowledged to have included a relatively small number of individuals. Looking at Susac-specific public clones, the researchers identified about 15 in the total CD8+ repertoire and five in the CD8+ TEMRA repertoire. CD8+ repertoires in Susac syndrome showed clonal expansion, which was highest in CD8+ TEMRA cells and was greater in clinically active patients than in remitting patients.

High-throughput TCR beta sequencing profiled peripheral blood CD8+ and CD4+ T cells from healthy donors, Susac syndrome patients and multiple sclerosis patients. Recently defined diagnostic criteria for definite or probable disease were met by the Susac syndrome patients. Bulk CD8+ and CD4+ T cells were purified by magnetic negative isolation, whereas CD8+ TEMRA cells were enriched by FACS. Blood was drawn into EDTA tubes, processed within 24 hours, and PBMCs were isolated by density gradient centrifugation. PBMCs intended for TCR sequencing were frozen in liquid nitrogen and were later thawed in a 37 degrees C water bath. The sorted or isolated CD4+, CD8+ and CD8+ TEMRA cells reached a purity of at least 90%.

This TCR was recovered from a human donor with Susac syndrome. The sequence is built from TRBV24-1 and TRBJ2-1; a tentative D match to TRBD1 spans 6 bases. The source material was CD8+ T cells from PBMCs. CDR3 region: CATSDRGSNEQFF. The DNA sequence follows: TGTGCCACCAGTGATAGGGGGAGCAATGAGCAGTTCTTC.